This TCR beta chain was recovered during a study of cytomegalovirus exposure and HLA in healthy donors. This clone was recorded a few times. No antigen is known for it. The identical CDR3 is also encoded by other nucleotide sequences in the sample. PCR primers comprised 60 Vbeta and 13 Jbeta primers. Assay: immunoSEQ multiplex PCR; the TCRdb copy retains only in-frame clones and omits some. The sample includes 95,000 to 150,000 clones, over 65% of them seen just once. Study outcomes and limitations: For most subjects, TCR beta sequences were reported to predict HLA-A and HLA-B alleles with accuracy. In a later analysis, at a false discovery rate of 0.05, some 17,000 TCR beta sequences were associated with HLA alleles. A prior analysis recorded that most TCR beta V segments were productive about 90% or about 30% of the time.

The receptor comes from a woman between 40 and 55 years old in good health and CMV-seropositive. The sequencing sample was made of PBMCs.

CDR3 sequence: CASSLDSSTDTQYF. The CDR3, as DNA: TGCGCCAGCAGCTTGGATTCGAGCACAGATACGCAGTATTTT. The rearrangement uses TRBV5-1 and TRBJ2-3, with D hard to call. The germline CDR1 and CDR2 sequences are SGHRS and YFSETQ. The CDR3 sequence is 14 residues long. V was pared by 0 bases and J by 0 bases, with 5 bases between.